This T cell receptor (beta chain) was recorded in a study of beta chain features in type 1 diabetes (dated by TCRdb to 2016 to 2019). Study-wide context: Mean age, gender distribution, total cell number and subset yield did not differ between patients and healthy donors. In the study, TCRB repertoires of sorted circulating CD4+ T cell subsets from recently diagnosed type 1 diabetes patients were compared with those of matched healthy donors. Whereas all 30 or so donors provided naive and central memory subsets, regulatory and stem cell-like memory subsets were isolated from just 8 patients and roughly 8 healthy donors. A total of around 110,000,000 sorted cells were examined across all samples, and RNA yield correlated strongly with the number of cells per subset. Paper-wide results and their limitations: Shorter templates might have been favored by PCR, but patient and control samples were amplified and corrected together, so both groups would have been affected equally by any skew. Because cDNA rather than genomic DNA was sequenced, highly expressing activated cells could have been over-represented, although no difference in activation and CD3 levels was found between groups. The naive, central memory and regulatory TCRB repertoires appeared to resemble one another more closely among patients than among healthy donors. At VDJ recombination sites, type 1 diabetes patients had fewer insertions and more deleted nucleotides, which implies abnormalities in thymic rearrangement. Only small numbers of individuals were included in the HLA sub-analyses, which left unresolved whether HLA type had any influence on TCRB rearrangement. A moderate but significant shortening of TCRB CDR3 length was observed in type 1 diabetes patients in all four CD4+ subsets.

Concerning this clone: The target of this receptor is not known. The record has no base qualities; no much larger clone is one base away. Additional DNA sequences in this sample encode the identical CDR3.

All of the isolated RNA was reverse transcribed with the High Capacity cDNA Reverse Transcription Kit, so expressed TCRB transcripts were sequenced. Deep immunoSEQ sequencing was performed on naive, central memory and regulatory T cell samples, with an average of roughly 3.6 million total reads per sample. After sorted cells were lysed in RLT buffer, RNA was extracted with DNase-treated RNeasy Micro or Mini kits, with the choice depending on cell number. To prevent cross-contamination, every cell subset was processed on its own, while patient and healthy donor samples were processed together. TCRB sequences were amplified from cDNA with the immunoSEQ multiplex PCR, producing 87-bp fragments spanning the CDR3 region. Amplicons were sequenced on the Illumina HiSeq platform. Regarding the original processing steps: PCR bias was corrected computationally using synthetic template baselines, and reads within Hamming distance 2 were collapsed, with unmergeable singletons discarded. Reads were aligned against IMGT to assign V, D and J genes, CDR3 length and insertions or deletions at six rearrangement sites. Within each subset, clonotype counts were normalized to sorted cell number, and only after that were true diversity and Gini coefficients computed with the tcR R package. Repertoire sharing was quantified using the overlap coefficient calculated on TCRB nucleotide sequences. Out-of-frame TCRB sequences from naive cells were analyzed as a proxy for the pre-selection repertoire. Here the immuneACCESS table is served through TCRdb, limited to in-frame sequences with V and J called. Missing clones are a known gap in these copies; in checked studies unresolved V genes cover under half, and the rest lacks a known reason. D and trimming were read from the DNA, whereas the V and J calls and clone size are those reported in that table. Counted in this sample were 150,000 to 200,000 clones; around 63% of them appeared once. About 0.091% of the sample is held by the ten biggest clonotypes.

Unmatched junction bases come to 3, with V trimmed by 5 bases and J by 2 bases. The CDR3, from cysteine to phenylalanine, totals 14 residues. The sequence is cut down to CDR3 DNA, 42 bases in frame from base 1. CDR1 and CDR2 were assigned from the germline V gene as SNHLY and FYNNEI. From each donor, a single peripheral blood sample of 100 to 150 mL on average was drawn into heparinised tubes. Naive, central memory, regulatory and stem cell-like memory CD4+ T cells were sorted on a BD FACSAria II using a panel including CD45RO, CCR7, CD25, CD127, CD95 and CD27. A purity above 95% was achieved for all sorted populations. PBMCs were isolated immediately by Lymphoprep density gradient centrifugation and stained directly without culture. Samples were stained and sorted in pairs, with one healthy donor and one patient per experiment, so that batch effects were minimized.

This receptor chain uses TRBV2 and TRBJ2-5; 9 central bases correspond to TRBD2. The receptor's source is a man in his thirties or forties with type 1 diabetes. Sequencing input: naive CD4+ T cells from blood. The label giving this sample's cell subset or site can be read as: true naive CD4+ T cells. The CDR3 protein is CASSRTSGQETQYF. The sequenced DNA: TGTGCCAGCAGTCGAACTAGCGGGCAAGAGACCCAGTACTTC.